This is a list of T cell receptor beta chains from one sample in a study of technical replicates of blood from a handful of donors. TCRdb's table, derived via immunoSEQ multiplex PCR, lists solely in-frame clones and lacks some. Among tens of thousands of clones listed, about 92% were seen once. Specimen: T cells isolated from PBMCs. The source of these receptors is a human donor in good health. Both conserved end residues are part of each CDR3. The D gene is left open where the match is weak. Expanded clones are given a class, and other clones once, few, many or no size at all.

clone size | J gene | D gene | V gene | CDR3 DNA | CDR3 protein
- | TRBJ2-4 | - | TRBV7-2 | TGTGCCAGCAGCCGGGACCAGGCCGGGGGCATTCAGTACTTC | CASSRDQAGGIQYF
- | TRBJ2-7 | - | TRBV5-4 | TGTGCCAGCAGCTTTGACACCCTCTACGAGCAGTACTTC | CASSFDTLYEQYF
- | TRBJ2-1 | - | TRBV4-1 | TGCGCCAGCAGCCAAATACTAGAAAAGTTCTTC | CASSQILEKFF
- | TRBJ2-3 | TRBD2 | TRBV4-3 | TGCGCCAGCAGCCACAGCATTAGCGGGAGATCCGATACGCAGTATTTT | CASSHSISGRSDTQYF
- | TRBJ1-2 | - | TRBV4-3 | TGCGCCAGCAGCCAAGACGCTGGGCAGGGTGATGGCTACACCTTC | CASSQDAGQGDGYTF
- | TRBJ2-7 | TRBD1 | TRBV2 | TGTGCCAGCTCATACCGGGACAGGGAGCTACTAGAGCAGTACTTC | CASSYRDRELLEQYF
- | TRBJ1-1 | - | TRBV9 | TGTGCCAGCAGCGCGCTACCCGAGGGGGACACTGAAGCTTTCTTT | CASSALPEGDTEAFF
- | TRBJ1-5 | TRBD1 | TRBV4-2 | TGTGCCAGCAGCCAAGATCTAACAGGGGGTCAGCCCCAGCATTTT | CASSQDLTGGQPQHF
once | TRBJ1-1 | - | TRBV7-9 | TGTGCCAGCAGCTTAGGGAGGTCTCTCTTTAACACTGAAGCTTTCTTT | CASSLGRSLFNTEAFF
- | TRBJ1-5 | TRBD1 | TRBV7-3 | TGTGCCAGCAGCATGGGACAGGGTAGGCCCCAGCATTTT | CASSMGQGRPQHF
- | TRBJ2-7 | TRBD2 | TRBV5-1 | TGCGCCAGCAGTTCTAGCGGGACTGGCTACGAGCAGTACTTC | CASSSSGTGYEQYF
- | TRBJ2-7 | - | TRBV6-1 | TGTGCCAGCAGTGATTGGCAGACCTACGAGCAGTACTTC | CASSDWQTYEQYF
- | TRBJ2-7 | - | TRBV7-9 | TGTGCCAGCAGCCGGAGGGGTGTGGGCGAGCAGTACTTC | CASSRRGVGEQYF
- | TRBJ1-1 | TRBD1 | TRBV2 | TGTGCCAGCAGTGGACAGGGGACGACTGAAGCTTTCTTT | CASSGQGTTEAFF
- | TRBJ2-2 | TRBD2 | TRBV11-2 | TGTGCCAGCAGCTTAGGACTAGCGGCTACCGGGGAGCTGTTTTTT | CASSLGLAATGELFF
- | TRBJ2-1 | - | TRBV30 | TGTGCCTGGACCCATACTCCCGGGGGGCATGGTGAGCAGTTCTTC | CAWTHTPGGHGEQFF
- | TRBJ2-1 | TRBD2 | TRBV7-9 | TGTGCCAGCAGTTCGGGGGGGGGATCCTACAATGAGCAGTTCTTC | CASSSGGGSYNEQFF
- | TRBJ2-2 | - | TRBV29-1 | TGCAGCTACTCGGGAGTTGGGGAGCTGTTTTTT | CSYSGVGELFF
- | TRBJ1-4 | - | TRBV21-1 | TGTGCCAGCACCAAGAACAGGGGTCTGGCGGAAAAACTGTTTTTT | CASTKNRGLAEKLFF
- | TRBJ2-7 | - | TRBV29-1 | TGCAGCGTTGAGGCCCGGGACACATTTAACGAGCAGTACTTC | CSVEARDTFNEQYF
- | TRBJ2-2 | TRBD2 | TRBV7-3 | TGTGCCAGCAGCTTAGCGGGAGACACCGGGGAGCTGTTTTTT | CASSLAGDTGELFF
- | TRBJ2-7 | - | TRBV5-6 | TGTGCCAGCAGCTTAACCGCGAGCTCCTACGAGCAGTACTTC | CASSLTASSYEQYF
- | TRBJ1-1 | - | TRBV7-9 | TGTGCCAGCAGCTTAGCCTCTGAAGCTTTCTTT | CASSLASEAFF
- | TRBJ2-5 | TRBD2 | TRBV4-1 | TGCGCCAGCAGCCAGGATGGAGAGCGGGAGGCGTTCGCGTGGACCCAGTACTTC | CASSQDGEREAFAWTQYF
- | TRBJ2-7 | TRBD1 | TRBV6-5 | TGTGCCAGCAGTTCGTACAGGGGGCTCTCCTACGAGCAGTACTTC | CASSSYRGLSYEQYF
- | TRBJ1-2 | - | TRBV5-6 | TGTGCCAGCAGCTTGGGGGGGCACTATGGCTACACCTTC | CASSLGGHYGYTF
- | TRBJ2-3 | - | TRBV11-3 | TGTGCCAGCAGCCTACTCCGCGATACGCAGTATTTT | CASSLLRDTQYF
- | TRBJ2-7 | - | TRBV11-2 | TGTGCCAGCAGCTTAGTGACAGGTAAAACCTACGAGCAGTACTTC | CASSLVTGKTYEQYF
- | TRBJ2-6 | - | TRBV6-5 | TGTGCCAGCAGGGGCGGGGGGGCCAACGTCCTGACTTTC | CASRGGGANVLTF
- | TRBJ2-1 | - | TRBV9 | TGTGCCAGCAGCGTAGGAGGGCCCTCCTACAATGAGCAGTTCTTC | CASSVGGPSYNEQFF
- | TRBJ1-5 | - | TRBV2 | TGTGCCAGCTCGGGGGAAATCAATCAGCCCCAGCATTTT | CASSGEINQPQHF
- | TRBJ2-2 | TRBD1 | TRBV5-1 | TGCGCCAGCAGCTGGAAAGGGACCGGGACAGGGACCGGGGAGCTGTTTTTT | CASSWKGTGTGTGELFF
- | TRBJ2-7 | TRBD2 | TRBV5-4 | TGTGCCAGCAGCTTTGCGGGAGGGCCTTATAACGAGCAGTACTTC | CASSFAGGPYNEQYF